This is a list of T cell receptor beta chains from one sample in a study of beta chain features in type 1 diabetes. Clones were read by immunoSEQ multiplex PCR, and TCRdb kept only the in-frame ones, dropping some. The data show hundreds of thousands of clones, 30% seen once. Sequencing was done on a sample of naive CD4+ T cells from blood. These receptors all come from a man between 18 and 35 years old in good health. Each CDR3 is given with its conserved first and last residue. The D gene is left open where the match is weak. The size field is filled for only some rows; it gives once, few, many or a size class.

CDR3: CASAGSSEQYF; DNA: TGTGCCTCTGCAGGGTCTAGCGAGCAGTACTTC; D: .; J: TRBJ2-7; V: TRBV7-9; size: few
CDR3: CASSRWTSGVSTDTQYF; DNA: TGTGCCAGCAGCCGGTGGACTAGCGGGGTGAGCACAGATACGCAGTATTTT; D: TRBD2; J: TRBJ2-3; V: TRBV7-2; size: .
CDR3: CASSQQVFSYNEQFF; DNA: TGTGCCAGCAGCCAACAGGTGTTCTCCTACAATGAGCAGTTCTTC; D: .; J: TRBJ2-1; V: TRBV7-9; size: once
CDR3: CASTQGAYEQYF; DNA: TGTGCCAGCACACAGGGGGCATACGAGCAGTACTTC; D: TRBD1; J: TRBJ2-7; V: TRBV28; size: few
CDR3: CASSLVSKSYNEQFF; DNA: TGTGCCAGCAGCTTAGTCTCGAAATCCTACAATGAGCAGTTCTTC; D: .; J: TRBJ2-1; V: TRBV7-9; size: few
CDR3: CAISPGRGYEQYF; DNA: TGTGCCATCAGCCCCGGAAGGGGCTACGAGCAGTACTTC; D: .; J: TRBJ2-7; V: TRBV10-3; size: .
CDR3: CASSIVQGGWQFF; DNA: TGTGCCAGTAGTATAGTCCAGGGAGGATGGCAGTTCTTC; D: .; J: TRBJ2-1; V: TRBV19; size: .
CDR3: CSVAWGQIEAFF; DNA: TGCAGCGTCGCCTGGGGACAGATCGAAGCTTTCTTT; D: TRBD1; J: TRBJ1-1; V: TRBV29-1; size: few
CDR3: CASSLGLAGDFEQFF; DNA: TGCGCCAGCAGCTTGGGACTAGCGGGAGACTTCGAGCAGTTCTTC; D: TRBD2; J: TRBJ2-1; V: TRBV5-1; size: .
CDR3: CSVSRPGQIHYGYTF; DNA: TGCAGCGTTTCTAGGCCGGGACAGATACACTATGGCTACACCTTC; D: TRBD1; J: TRBJ1-2; V: TRBV29-1; size: .
CDR3: CAWSRGTDTQYF; DNA: TGTGCCTGGAGCAGGGGCACAGATACGCAGTATTTT; D: .; J: TRBJ2-3; V: TRBV30; size: .
CDR3: CASSFSGDTQYF; DNA: TGTGCCAGCAGCTTTAGCGGAGATACGCAGTATTTT; D: .; J: TRBJ2-3; V: TRBV7-9; size: .
CDR3: CASSLAGRTGTQYF; DNA: TGTGCCAGCAGCTTAGCTGGCAGGACAGGGACCCAGTACTTC; D: TRBD1; J: TRBJ2-5; V: TRBV7-2; size: few
CDR3: CASRLAPGTDLAKNIQYF; DNA: TGTGCAAGTCGCTTAGCCCCCGGGACTGACTTAGCCAAAAACATTCAGTACTTC; D: .; J: TRBJ2-4; V: TRBV12-2; size: few
CDR3: CSTKGSENQPQHF; DNA: TGCAGCACGAAAGGGTCTGAGAATCAGCCCCAGCATTTT; D: .; J: TRBJ1-5; V: TRBV29-1; size: .
CDR3: CSVEDRDEQYF; DNA: TGCAGCGTTGAGGACAGGGACGAGCAGTACTTC; D: TRBD1; J: TRBJ2-7; V: TRBV29-1; size: .
CDR3: CASSLTVSGANVLTF; DNA: TGTGCCAGCAGCTTGACAGTCTCTGGGGCCAACGTCCTGACTTTC; D: .; J: TRBJ2-6; V: TRBV7-2; size: few
CDR3: CASRQAAEAFF; DNA: TGTGCCAGCAGGCAGGCAGCTGAAGCTTTCTTT; D: .; J: TRBJ1-1; V: TRBV2; size: .
CDR3: CASSQAVRGTDTQYF; DNA: TGTGCCAGCAGCCAAGCGGTACGGGGCACAGATACGCAGTATTTT; D: .; J: TRBJ2-3; V: TRBV25-1; size: few
CDR3: CASSLRPVPSREQYF; DNA: TGTGCCAGCAGCTTACGTCCGGTACCTAGCCGCGAGCAGTACTTC; D: .; J: TRBJ2-7; V: TRBV7-8; size: few
CDR3: CASSRLGQGYHEQYF; DNA: TGCGCCAGCAGTCGCTTGGGACAGGGGTACCACGAGCAGTACTTC; D: TRBD1; J: TRBJ2-7; V: TRBV4-1; size: .
CDR3: CAWSKNRGFTDTQYF; DNA: TGTGCCTGGAGTAAGAACAGGGGCTTCACAGATACGCAGTATTTT; D: TRBD1; J: TRBJ2-3; V: TRBV30; size: .
CDR3: CAIRGTSGYEQYF; DNA: TGTGCCATCAGAGGGACTAGCGGCTACGAGCAGTACTTC; D: TRBD2; J: TRBJ2-7; V: TRBV10-3; size: few
CDR3: CASSPRTSSYNEQFF; DNA: TGTGCCAGCAGCCCACGGACTAGCTCCTACAATGAGCAGTTCTTC; D: TRBD2; J: TRBJ2-1; V: TRBV7-2; size: few
CDR3: CATSRDRGRAYEQYF; DNA: TGTGCCACCAGCAGAGATCGGGGCAGGGCCTACGAGCAGTACTTC; D: .; J: TRBJ2-7; V: TRBV15; size: .
CDR3: CASSFQTGNEQFF; DNA: TGCGCCAGCAGCTTCCAGACTGGCAATGAGCAGTTCTTC; D: .; J: TRBJ2-1; V: TRBV5-1; size: few
CDR3: CSAGRDTEAFF; DNA: TGCAGCGCCGGGCGGGACACTGAAGCTTTCTTT; D: .; J: TRBJ1-1; V: TRBV29-1; size: .
CDR3: CAWTGGPISMGHEQYF; DNA: TGTGCCTGGACGGGGGGACCCATCTCGATGGGCCACGAGCAGTACTTC; D: TRBD2; J: TRBJ2-7; V: TRBV30; size: .
CDR3: CASSLARTEYEQYF; DNA: TGTGCCAGCAGCTTAGCTCGGACAGAGTACGAGCAGTACTTC; D: .; J: TRBJ2-7; V: TRBV7-6; size: .
CDR3: CASSAPSDEQFF; DNA: TGCGCCAGCAGCGCCCCTAGCGATGAGCAGTTCTTC; D: .; J: TRBJ2-1; V: TRBV5-1; size: few
CDR3: CASSQGHQETQYF; DNA: TGTGCCAGCAGTCAAGGACACCAAGAGACCCAGTACTTC; D: .; J: TRBJ2-5; V: TRBV28; size: .
CDR3: CASSQLGGPYEQYF; DNA: TGTGCCAGCAGCCAACTAGGCGGCCCCTACGAGCAGTACTTC; D: .; J: TRBJ2-7; V: TRBV4-2; size: .
CDR3: CASSVGVQGHAYEQYF; DNA: TGTGCCAGCAGCGTCGGGGTTCAGGGCCATGCGTACGAGCAGTACTTC; D: .; J: TRBJ2-7; V: TRBV9; size: .
CDR3: CASTRDTDTQYF; DNA: TGTGCCAGCACCCGGGATACAGATACGCAGTATTTT; D: .; J: TRBJ2-3; V: TRBV28; size: few
CDR3: CASSPGPGSEQYF; DNA: TGTGCCAGCAGCCCCGGGCCGGGAAGCGAGCAGTACTTC; D: .; J: TRBJ2-7; V: TRBV7-9; size: .
CDR3: CASRQGGTGELFF; DNA: TGTGCCAGCAGGCAGGGCGGGACCGGGGAGCTGTTTTTT; D: .; J: TRBJ2-2; V: TRBV2; size: .
CDR3: CASSPPLAGGVYNEQFF; DNA: TGTGCCAGCTCACCACCGCTAGCGGGAGGGGTGTACAATGAGCAGTTCTTC; D: TRBD2; J: TRBJ2-1; V: TRBV18; size: few
CDR3: CASRGSGRGYGYTF; DNA: TGTGCCAGCAGGGGGTCGGGCAGGGGCTATGGCTACACCTTC; D: .; J: TRBJ1-2; V: TRBV27; size: once
CDR3: CASSWSLPSGANVLTF; DNA: TGTGCCAGCAGCTGGAGTCTGCCCTCTGGGGCCAACGTCCTGACTTTC; D: .; J: TRBJ2-6; V: TRBV7-9; size: .
CDR3: CASSLVRGYEQYF; DNA: TGTGCCAGCAGCCTCGTTCGGGGCTACGAGCAGTACTTC; D: .; J: TRBJ2-7; V: TRBV11-3; size: .
CDR3: CSVIGTGASNEQFF; DNA: TGCAGCGTCATCGGGACAGGGGCCTCCAATGAGCAGTTCTTC; D: TRBD1; J: TRBJ2-1; V: TRBV29-1; size: few
CDR3: CASSIHNEQFF; DNA: TGTGCCAGTAGTATCCACAATGAGCAGTTCTTC; D: .; J: TRBJ2-1; V: TRBV19; size: .
CDR3: CASRLLRTQYF; DNA: TGTGCCAGTCGACTCCTCAGAACGCAGTATTTT; D: .; J: TRBJ2-3; V: TRBV28; size: .
CDR3: CAWSVGSGLYNEQLF; DNA: TGTGCCTGGAGTGTTGGTAGCGGGCTATACAATGAGCAGCTCTTC; D: TRBD2; J: TRBJ2-1; V: TRBV30; size: few
CDR3: CASSLGGPTDTQYF; DNA: TGTGCCAGCAGCCTGGGGGGCCCCACAGATACGCAGTATTTT; D: .; J: TRBJ2-3; V: TRBV7-2; size: .
CDR3: CAWSVTVGQYF; DNA: TGTGCCTGGAGTGTAACGGTAGGGCAGTATTTT; D: .; J: TRBJ2-3; V: TRBV30; size: few
CDR3: CASRDALAMRGTQYF; DNA: TGCGCCAGCAGGGATGCGCTGGCCATGAGGGGTACGCAGTATTTT; D: .; J: TRBJ2-3; V: TRBV4-1; size: few
CDR3: CASSPGTDRFVYTF; DNA: TGTGCCAGCTCACCAGGGACGGACCGCTTTGTCTACACCTTC; D: .; J: TRBJ1-2; V: TRBV18; size: .
CDR3: CASSPRAEAYEQYF; DNA: TGTGCCAGCTCACCACGTGCCGAGGCCTACGAGCAGTACTTC; D: .; J: TRBJ2-7; V: TRBV18; size: .
CDR3: CASSSGSSYEQYF; DNA: TGTGCCAGCTCTAGCGGGAGCTCCTACGAGCAGTACTTC; D: TRBD2; J: TRBJ2-7; V: TRBV18; size: few
CDR3: CASSSAGLAVWEQYF; DNA: TGTGCCAGCAGCTCCGCGGGACTAGCGGTTTGGGAGCAGTACTTC; D: TRBD2; J: TRBJ2-7; V: TRBV5-4; size: few
CDR3: CATSTWDRGTDTQYF; DNA: TGTGCCACCAGCACCTGGGACAGGGGAACAGATACGCAGTATTTT; D: TRBD1; J: TRBJ2-3; V: TRBV15; size: few
CDR3: CAWSVPASFSGNTIYF; DNA: TGTGCCTGGAGTGTCCCGGCCAGTTTCTCTGGAAACACCATATATTTT; D: .; J: TRBJ1-3; V: TRBV30; size: .
CDR3: CASSQGRGANTGELFF; DNA: TGCGCCAGCAGCCAAGGGAGGGGCGCGAACACCGGGGAGCTGTTTTTT; D: .; J: TRBJ2-2; V: TRBV4-3; size: few
CDR3: CASSLIGGAEQYF; DNA: TGCGCCAGCAGCTTGATCGGAGGGGCCGAGCAGTACTTC; D: .; J: TRBJ2-7; V: TRBV5-1; size: few
CDR3: CASSPREETQYF; DNA: TGTGCCAGCTCACCCAGGGAAGAGACCCAGTACTTC; D: .; J: TRBJ2-5; V: TRBV18; size: .
CDR3: CAISEGRNQPQHF; DNA: TGTGCCATCAGTGAAGGCAGGAATCAGCCCCAGCATTTT; D: .; J: TRBJ1-5; V: TRBV10-3; size: .
CDR3: CSVRETGGGETQYF; DNA: TGCAGCGTCCGCGAGACCGGAGGGGGGGAGACCCAGTACTTC; D: .; J: TRBJ2-5; V: TRBV29-1; size: few
CDR3: CASSWGQGPQETQYF; DNA: TGTGCCAGCAGCTGGGGACAGGGTCCCCAAGAGACCCAGTACTTC; D: TRBD1; J: TRBJ2-5; V: TRBV7-2; size: few
CDR3: CASSAWTGASTDTQYF; DNA: TGTGCCAGCAGCGCCTGGACAGGGGCTAGCACAGATACGCAGTATTTT; D: TRBD1; J: TRBJ2-3; V: TRBV11-2; size: .